One sample yielded the 10 T cell receptor beta chains listed below, sequenced in a study of shared clonotypes between healthy human individuals. The table came from immunoSEQ multiplex PCR; TCRdb's copy has only in-frame clones and leaves some out. The top ten clones hold roughly 1.9% of a sample with hundreds of thousands of clones, about 80% of them seen once. Sequencing input: memory CD4+ T cells sorted from blood. Subset of the sample: CD45RA-negative fraction. The receptors originated from a woman aged 25 to 39 in good health.

V usage is TRBV5-1 and J usage is TRBJ2-7; 11 bases map to TRBD2. The CDR3 consists of 16 residues. The J segment lost 1 base and the V segment lost 5 bases, leaving 8 bases of the junction unmatched. The germline V gene encodes CDR1 SGHRS and CDR2 YFSETQ. The CDR3 region is CASRGSGTSGSYEQYF. The CDR3 coding sequence is TGCGCCAGCAGGGGGTCCGGGACTAGCGGTTCCTACGAGCAGTACTTC.

V and J are TRBV27 and TRBJ1-1; 12 nucleotides line up with TRBD1. This CDR3 has 16 amino acids. Germline loops: CDR1 MNHEY, CDR2 SMNVEV (reference sequence). J was trimmed by 4 bases and V by 3 bases; bases with no gene match: 6. CDR3 in amino acids: CASSFSPGQGATEAFF. DNA of the CDR3: TGTGCCAGCAGTTTTTCCCCGGGACAGGGGGCCACTGAAGCTTTCTTT.

The chain joins TRBV7-9 to TRBJ1-2; 7 bases line up with TRBD1. CDR1 SEHNR and CDR2 FQNEAQ come from the germline V gene (reference sequence). V lost 10 bases to trimming and J lost 3 bases; unmatched junction nucleotides: 8. The CDR3 extends over 13 amino acids. The CDR3 protein is CATRQGRDYGYTF. The CDR3 DNA reads TGTGCCACGAGACAGGGTCGAGACTATGGCTACACCTTC.

V is TRBV19 and J is TRBJ2-1; D may be TRBD1 or TRBD2 (5 bases each). The V and J ends lost 7 bases and 6 bases respectively, with 19 bases between them. The CDR3 sequence is 15 residues long. Germline CDR1 reads LNHDA; CDR2 reads SQIVND (reference sequence). For the CDR3, the DNA is TGTGCCAGTACGAAAGGGACCTCAACCCGCAATGAGCAGTTCTTC. Its protein product is CASTKGTSTRNEQFF.

V gene TRBV5-4 combines with J gene TRBJ2-3, with TRBD2 matching 8 bases. With V trimmed by 0 bases and J by 5 bases, 17 bases remained unmatched. CDR1 is SGHNT and CDR2 is YYREEE in the germline V gene (reference sequence). The CDR3 is 19 residues long. The CDR3 bases are TGTGCCAGCAGCTTGGCGGGTACTAGCGGACTCGTCGGGGGAGATACGCAGTATTTT. Its protein is CASSLAGTSGLVGGDTQYF.

J is TRBJ2-7 and V is TRBV5-1; TRBD1 might be the D (6 bases). The CDR3 consists of 15 residues. V lost 3 bases, J lost 3 bases, and 16 bases lay in between. Germline V lookup: CDR1 SGHRS, CDR2 YFSETQ. The CDR3: CASSWSDRSDYEQYF. CDR3 bases: TGCGCCAGCAGCTGGTCGGACAGATCGGACTACGAGCAGTACTTC.

V is TRBV2 and J is TRBJ2-7; D is uncertain. This CDR3 spans 12 amino acids. The germline V gene has CDR1 SNHLY and CDR2 FYNNEI. Trimming took off 4 bases at V and 3 bases at J, with 7 bases between the two ends. For the CDR3, the DNA is TGTGCCAGCAGTGCGCCTTACTACGAGCAGTACTTC. This codes for CASSAPYYEQYF.

The chain is built from TRBV6-6 and TRBJ1-2, with 7 bases lining up with TRBD1. The CDR3 length is 15 residues. J lost 1 base, V lost 6 bases, and 8 bases had no gene match. Germline V gene lookup returns CDR1 MNHNY and CDR2 SVGAGI (reference sequence). The CDR3 region is CASSSDRNLNYGYTF. As DNA, the CDR3 is TGTGCCAGCAGCTCGGACAGGAACCTTAACTATGGCTACACCTTC.

The V and J genes are TRBV4-1 and TRBJ1-2; 8 positions agree with TRBD1. Germline loops: CDR1 MGHRA, CDR2 YSYEKL. The junction had 6 bases not matched to a gene; V was cut back by 2 bases and J by 4 bases. The CDR3 covers 15 residues. CDR3 DNA sequence: TGCGCCAGCAGCCAAACGGACAGGGAGCCCTATGGCTACACCTTC. Protein product: CASSQTDREPYGYTF.

This clone was seen ten or more times. The chain combines TRBV19 with TRBJ2-7; maybe TRBD1 (5 bases). V lost 6 bases, J lost 3 bases, and 30 bases lay in between. CDR3 length equals 19 residues. Germline V lookup: CDR1 LNHDA, CDR2 SQIVND (reference sequence). Written as DNA, the CDR3 is TGTGCCAGTAGGAAGAAACCAGGGCCCGTATCAATATTCGGCTACGAGCAGTACTTC. Encoded protein: CASRKKPGPVSIFGYEQYF.